These 7 T cell receptor beta chains were all obtained from the same sample, sequenced in a study of early T cells in non-severe SARS-CoV-2 infection (dated by TCRdb to the early 2020s). The library was obtained by 5' RACE. TCRdb lists the instrument as NextSeq 500. TCRdb trimmed public reads at Q25 via fastp, called clones via MiXCR and kept in-frame beta chains. Every entry covers one CDR3 protein and lists the most common genes and DNA from its rows. The table for this sample lists about 58,000 distinct CDR3 sequences; 12% of them were counted only once. The ten most abundant clones make up approximately 1.1% of the sample. Sequences were derived from whole blood, sampled at baseline. These receptors all come from an adult who was a healthcare worker with PCR-confirmed SARS-CoV-2 infection or an uninfected control (not recorded which). The donor label of this sample is uncertain.

V is TRBV20-1 and J is TRBJ2-3; 12 nucleotides align to TRBD2. V shed 5 bases and J 6 bases; nucleotides not matched to a gene: 9. The CDR3 loop spans 15 amino acids. Germline CDR1 DFQATT, CDR2 SNEGSKA (reference sequence). CDR3 bases: TGCAGTGCTCGTAGCTCCGGGACTAGCGGGGATACGCAGTATTTT. It encodes CSARSSGTSGDTQYF.

The chain is built from TRBV10-3 and TRBJ2-3; possibly TRBD1 or TRBD2 for D (5 bases each). V lost 10 bases, J lost 2 bases, and 13 bases lay in between. The CDR3 loop spans 13 amino acids. CDR1 ENHRY and CDR2 SYGVKD come from the germline V gene. The CDR3 coding sequence is TGTGCCACTGGGGACGGAGCCACAGATACGCAGTATTTT. This encodes CATGDGATDTQYF.

The rearrangement links TRBV5-1 to TRBJ2-3, with D hard to call. Germline V gene data show CDR1 as SGHRS and CDR2 as YFSETQ. The CDR3 runs 15 residues. The germline V and J ends were trimmed by 0 bases and 1 base, with 9 bases remaining between them. The CDR3 DNA is TGCGCCAGCAGCTTGGTAACAGCCCGCACAGATACGCAGTATTTT. Translating it yields CASSLVTARTDTQYF. Drawing the rest from reference TRBV5-1 and TRBJ2-3, the complete variable domain is KAGVTQTPRYLIKTRGQQVTLSCSPISGHRSVSWYQQTPGQGLQFLFEYFSETQRNKGNFPGRFSGRQFSNSRSEMNVSTLELGDSALYLCASSLVTARTDTQYFGPGTRLTVL.

This clonotype came up a few times. The V gene is TRBV7-8, the J gene TRBJ2-5; 7 nucleotides agree with TRBD2. In germline, CDR1 is SGHVS, CDR2 FQNEAQ. The CDR3 is 15 amino acids. V shed 7 bases, J shed 1 base, and the junction held 9 bases outside the gene matches. The DNA for the CDR3 is TGTGCCAGCACGAAGGAGAAGCGGGGCCAAGAGACCCAGTACTTC. This gives the protein CASTKEKRGQETQYF.

The chain couples TRBV3-1 to TRBJ2-7, with D unclear. CDR1 and CDR2 (germline): LGHDT, YNNKEL (reference sequence). The CDR3 is made up of 15 amino acids. The V end lost 1 base, the J end lost 4 bases, and 14 bases lay between the germline ends. CDR3 nucleotide sequence: TGTGCCAGCAGCCAAGGGACGTCGGATGTTTACGAGCAGTACGTC. It is translated as CASSQGTSDVYEQYV.

The CDR3 sequence: CASSSTGTAYGYTF. CDR3 bases: TGCGCCAGCAGCTCAACCGGGACGGCTTATGGCTACACCTTC. V usage is TRBV5-1 and J usage is TRBJ1-2, with D maybe TRBD1 (5 bases). The CDR3 contains 14 residues. Per germline, CDR1 SGHRS and CDR2 YFSETQ. The germline V and J ends were trimmed by 3 bases and 5 bases, with 14 bases remaining between them.

This clonotype was recorded a few times. CDR3 amino acids: CASSSRLSRGTGELFF. The CDR3 DNA sequence: TGTGCCAGCAGCTCCAGACTTAGTCGGGGCACCGGGGAGCTGTTTTTT. The J gene is TRBJ2-2, the V gene TRBV7-2, with a possible D match to TRBD2 (5 bases). The CDR3 length is 16 residues. CDR1 and CDR2 (germline): SGHTA, FQGNSA. The V gene lost 4 bases and the J gene lost 4 bases, with 16 bases spanning the gap.